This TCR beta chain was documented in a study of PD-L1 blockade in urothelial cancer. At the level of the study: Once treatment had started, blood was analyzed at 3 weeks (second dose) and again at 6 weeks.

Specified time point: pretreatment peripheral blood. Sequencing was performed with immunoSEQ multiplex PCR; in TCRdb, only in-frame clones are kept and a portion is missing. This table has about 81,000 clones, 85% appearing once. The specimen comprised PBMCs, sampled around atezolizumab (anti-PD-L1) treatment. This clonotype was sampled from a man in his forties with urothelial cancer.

This chain's CDR3 is CASTPQGQVKTEAFF. The DNA of the CDR3 is TGTGCCAGCACCCCACAGGGACAGGTTAAAACTGAAGCTTTCTTT. The chain carries TRBV7-2 and TRBJ1-1, with TRBD1 matching 8 bases. CDR1 and CDR2 from the germline V gene are SGHTA and FQGNSA. This CDR3 is built from 15 residues. After removal of 7 bases from V and 5 bases from J, the junction contained 12 bases not matched to a gene. The whole variable domain, filled in from reference TRBV7-2 and TRBJ1-1, reads GAGVSQSPSNKVTEKGKDVELRCDPISGHTALYWYRQSLGQGLEFLIYFQGNSAPDKSGLPSDRFSAERTGGSVSTLTIQRTQQEDSAVYLCASTPQGQVKTEAFFGQGTRLTVV.